This entry features one T cell receptor beta chain sequence. The germline V gene encodes CDR1 SGHKS and CDR2 YYEKEE (reference sequence). V dropped 4 bases and J dropped 8 bases, with 27 bases sitting between them. The CDR3 contains 17 residues. Authors' analysis steps: Quantification of nucleated cells was approximated via reference gene primer amplification. TCRdb's table, derived via immunoSEQ multiplex PCR, lists solely in-frame clones and lacks some. V and J calls plus clone size are reproduced from that table; the DNA served to infer D and trimming. The data show approximately 70,000 clones, 85% to 90% seen once. The data are from a study of blood T cell repertoires in COVID-19.

The sample comprised peripheral blood. This TCR came from a woman aged 80 or older with active COVID-19. The chain joins TRBV5-5 to TRBJ1-1; weak D call: TRBD1 (5 bases). CDR3 DNA sequence: TGTGCCAGCAGCCCTGGCCAGGGCCCGGCTGCGTATAGCGAAGCTTTCTTT. As protein: CASSPGQGPAAYSEAFF.